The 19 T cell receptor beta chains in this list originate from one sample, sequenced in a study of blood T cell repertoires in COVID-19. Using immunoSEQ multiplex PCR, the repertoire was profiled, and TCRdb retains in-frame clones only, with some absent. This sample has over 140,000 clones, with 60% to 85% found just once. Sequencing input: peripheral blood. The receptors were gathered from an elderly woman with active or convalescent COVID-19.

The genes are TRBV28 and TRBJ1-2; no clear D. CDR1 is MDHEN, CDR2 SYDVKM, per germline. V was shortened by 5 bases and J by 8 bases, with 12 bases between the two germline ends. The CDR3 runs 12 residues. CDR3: CASSPSTGGYTF. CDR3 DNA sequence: TGTGCCAGCAGTCCTTCGACGGGGGGCTACACCTTC.

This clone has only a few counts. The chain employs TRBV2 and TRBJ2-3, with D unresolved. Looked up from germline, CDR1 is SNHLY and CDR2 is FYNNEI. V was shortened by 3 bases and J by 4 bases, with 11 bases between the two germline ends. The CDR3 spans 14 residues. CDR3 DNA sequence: TGTGCCAGCAGTGATCCAGGTATCCCAGATACGCAGTATTTT. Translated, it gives CASSDPGIPDTQYF.

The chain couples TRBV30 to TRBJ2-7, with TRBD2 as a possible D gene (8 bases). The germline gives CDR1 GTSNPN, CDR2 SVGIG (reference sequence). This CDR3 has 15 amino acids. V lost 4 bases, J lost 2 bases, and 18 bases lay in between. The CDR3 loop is CAWTPGGTRAYEQYF. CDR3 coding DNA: TGTGCCTGGACCCCAGGGGGGACTAGAGCCTACGAGCAGTACTTC.

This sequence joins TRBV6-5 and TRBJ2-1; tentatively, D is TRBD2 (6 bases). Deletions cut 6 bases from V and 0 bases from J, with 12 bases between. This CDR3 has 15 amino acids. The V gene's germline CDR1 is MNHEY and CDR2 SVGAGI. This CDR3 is CASRVAEPSYNEQFF. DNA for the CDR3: TGTGCCAGCAGGGTAGCGGAGCCCTCCTACAATGAGCAGTTCTTC.

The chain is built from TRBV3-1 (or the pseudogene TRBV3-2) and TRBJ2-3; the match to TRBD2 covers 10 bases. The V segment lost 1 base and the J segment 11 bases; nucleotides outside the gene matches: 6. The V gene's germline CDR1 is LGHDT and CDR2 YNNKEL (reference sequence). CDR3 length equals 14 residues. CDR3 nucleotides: TGTGCCAGCAGCCAAGGCCCTAGCGGGAGTAGGCAGTATTTT. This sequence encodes CASSQGPSGSRQYF.

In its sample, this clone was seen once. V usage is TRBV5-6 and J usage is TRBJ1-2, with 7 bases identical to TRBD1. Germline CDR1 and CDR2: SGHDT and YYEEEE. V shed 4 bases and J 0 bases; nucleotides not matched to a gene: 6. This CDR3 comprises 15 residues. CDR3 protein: CASSQTGVANYGYTF. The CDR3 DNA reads TGTGCCAGCAGCCAAACAGGGGTAGCTAACTATGGCTACACCTTC. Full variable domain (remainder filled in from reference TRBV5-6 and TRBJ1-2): DAGVTQSPTHLIKTRGQQVTLRCSPKSGHDTVSWYQQALGQGPQFIFQYYEEEERQRGNFPDRFSGHQFPNYSSELNVNALLLGDSALYLCASSQTGVANYGYTFGSGTRLTVV.

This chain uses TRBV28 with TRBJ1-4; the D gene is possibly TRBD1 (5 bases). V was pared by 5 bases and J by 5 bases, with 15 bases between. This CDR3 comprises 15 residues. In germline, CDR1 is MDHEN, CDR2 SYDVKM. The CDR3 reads CASSATANKNEKLFF. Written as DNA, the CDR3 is TGTGCCAGCAGTGCGACAGCGAACAAAAATGAAAAACTGTTTTTT.

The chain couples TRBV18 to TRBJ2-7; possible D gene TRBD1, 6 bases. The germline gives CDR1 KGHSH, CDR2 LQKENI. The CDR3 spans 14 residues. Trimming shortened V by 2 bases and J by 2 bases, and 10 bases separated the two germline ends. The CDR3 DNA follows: TGTGCCAGCTCACCAGGGACAAGACCCTACGAGCAGTACTTC. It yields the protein CASSPGTRPYEQYF.

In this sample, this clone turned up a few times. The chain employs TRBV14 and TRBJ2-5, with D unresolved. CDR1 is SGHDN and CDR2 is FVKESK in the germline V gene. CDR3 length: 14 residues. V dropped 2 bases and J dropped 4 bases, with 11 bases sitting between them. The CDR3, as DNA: TGTGCCAGCAGCCAACTTCAACCGAGAGAGACCCAGTACTTC. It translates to CASSQLQPRETQYF.

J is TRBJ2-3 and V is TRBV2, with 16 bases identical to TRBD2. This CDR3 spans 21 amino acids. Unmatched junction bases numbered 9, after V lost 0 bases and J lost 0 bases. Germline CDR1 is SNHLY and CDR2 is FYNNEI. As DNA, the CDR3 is TGTGCCAGCAGTGAAGCGCCCCCGGGACTAGCGGGGGGGCTGAGCACAGATACGCAGTATTTT. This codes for CASSEAPPGLAGGLSTDTQYF.

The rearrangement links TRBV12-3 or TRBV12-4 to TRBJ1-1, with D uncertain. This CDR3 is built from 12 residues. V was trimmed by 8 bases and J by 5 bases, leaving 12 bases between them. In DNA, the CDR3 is TGTGCCAGCGTTCGACGGAGGACTGAAGCTTTCTTT. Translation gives CASVRRRTEAFF.

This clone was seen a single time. The CDR3 reads CASSLGTTDTQYF. CDR3 nucleotide sequence: TGTGCCAGCAGTTTGGGCACCACAGATACGCAGTATTTT. The chain is built from TRBV12-3 or TRBV12-4 and TRBJ2-3; D not resolved. This CDR3 region has 13 residues. V lost 3 bases, J lost 2 bases, and 6 bases lay in between.

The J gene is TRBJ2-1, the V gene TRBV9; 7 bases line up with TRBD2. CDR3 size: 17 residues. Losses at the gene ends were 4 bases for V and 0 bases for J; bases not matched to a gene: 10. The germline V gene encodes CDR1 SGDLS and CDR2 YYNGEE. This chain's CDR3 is CASSYGLGKSSYNEQFF. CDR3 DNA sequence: TGTGCCAGCAGCTACGGACTAGGAAAGAGCTCCTACAATGAGCAGTTCTTC.

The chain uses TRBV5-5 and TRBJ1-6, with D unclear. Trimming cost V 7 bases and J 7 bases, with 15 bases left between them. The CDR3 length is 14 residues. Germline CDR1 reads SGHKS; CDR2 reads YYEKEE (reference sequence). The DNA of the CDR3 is TGTGCCAGCGTGGGCAGGCAGGTGAATTCACCCCTCCACTTT. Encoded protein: CASVGRQVNSPLHF.

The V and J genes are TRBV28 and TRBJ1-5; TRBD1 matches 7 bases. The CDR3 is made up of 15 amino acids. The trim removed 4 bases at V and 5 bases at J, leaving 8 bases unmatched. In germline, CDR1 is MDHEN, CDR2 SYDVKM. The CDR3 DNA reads TGTGCCAGCAGTTGGTTCGGAACAGGGGATCAGCCCCAGCATTTT. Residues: CASSWFGTGDQPQHF.

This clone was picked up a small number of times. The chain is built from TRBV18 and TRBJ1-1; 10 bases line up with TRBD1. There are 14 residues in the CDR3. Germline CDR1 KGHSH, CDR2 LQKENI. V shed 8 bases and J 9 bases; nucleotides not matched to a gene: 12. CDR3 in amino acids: CASTNTGQGPKAFF. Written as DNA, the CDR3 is TGTGCCAGCACGAATACGGGACAGGGGCCGAAAGCTTTCTTT.

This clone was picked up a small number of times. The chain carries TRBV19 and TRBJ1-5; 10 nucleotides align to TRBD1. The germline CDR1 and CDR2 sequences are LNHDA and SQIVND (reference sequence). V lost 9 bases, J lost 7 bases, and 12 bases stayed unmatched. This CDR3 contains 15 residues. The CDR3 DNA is TGTGCCAGCGAAGCCTTGACAGGGGGCGGGCAGCCCCAGCATTTT. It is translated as CASEALTGGGQPQHF.

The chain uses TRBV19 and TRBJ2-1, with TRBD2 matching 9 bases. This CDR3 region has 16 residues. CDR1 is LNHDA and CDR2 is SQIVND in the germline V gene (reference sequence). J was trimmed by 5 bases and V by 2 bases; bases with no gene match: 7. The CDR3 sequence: CASSIIVLAGHNEQFF. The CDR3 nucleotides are TGTGCCAGTAGTATAATTGTCCTAGCGGGGCACAATGAGCAGTTCTTC.

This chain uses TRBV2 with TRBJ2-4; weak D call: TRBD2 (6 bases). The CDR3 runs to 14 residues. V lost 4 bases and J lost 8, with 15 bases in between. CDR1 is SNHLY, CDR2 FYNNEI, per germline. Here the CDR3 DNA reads TGTGCCAGCAGTGTAACGGGGGACGACGACATTCAGTACTTC. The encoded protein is CASSVTGDDDIQYF. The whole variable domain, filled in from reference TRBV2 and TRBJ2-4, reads EPEVTQTPSHQVTQMGQEVILRCVPISNHLYFYWYRQILGQKVEFLVSFYNNEISEKSEIFDDQFSVERPDGSNFTLKIRSTKLEDSAMYFCASSVTGDDDIQYFGAGTRLSVL.